This T cell receptor beta chain was captured by sequencing in a study of CD8+ T cells in alopecia areata. Treatment: oral pan-JAK inhibitor, 5-10 mg twice daily. The length of the CDR3 is 13 residues. Trimming left V 3 bases short and J 1 base short, with 6 bases between. Germline V lookup: CDR1 SGHTA, CDR2 FQGNSA. Following RNA extraction, reverse transcription yielded cDNA that acted as the sequencing template. Clones were read by immunoSEQ multiplex PCR, and TCRdb kept only the in-frame ones, dropping some. The table includes fewer than 250,000 clones, approximately 38% detected once. This clone has more than one count but fewer than ten.

This receptor was obtained from a human donor with alopecia areata. This chain links TRBV7-2 with TRBJ1-2, with D tentatively TRBD1 (5 bases). Sequencing used CD4+ T cells sorted from blood, obtained around week 31, from a patient treated with tofacitinib. CDR3 nucleotide sequence: TGTGCCAGCAGCTTTGACAGTAACTATGGCTACACCTTC. It translates to CASSFDSNYGYTF.